The 20 T cell receptor beta chains presented below share a single source sample, sequenced in a study of shared clonotypes between healthy human individuals. Measured with immunoSEQ multiplex PCR; TCRdb has only the in-frame clones, and not every one. The profile shows 490,000 or so clones, roughly 85% of them singletons. The source material was PBMCs. Receptors originate from a woman aged 35 to 49 in good health. Some clones in this sample may be carry-over from other donors' samples.

This chain uses TRBV9 with TRBJ2-2; D not certain. Trimming took 0 bases from V and 4 from J, leaving 7 bases between them. The germline gives CDR1 SGDLS, CDR2 YYNGEE. The CDR3 extends over 14 amino acids. As DNA, the CDR3 is TGTGCCAGCAGCGTAGTTTCACGCACCGGGGAGCTGTTTTTT. As protein: CASSVVSRTGELFF.

The gene calls are TRBV2 and TRBJ2-1, with 9 bases identical to TRBD1. This CDR3 region has 16 residues. J was trimmed by 2 bases and V by 3 bases; bases with no gene match: 5. The germline V gene encodes CDR1 SNHLY and CDR2 FYNNEI. CDR3 in DNA: TGTGCCAGCAGTGATCATGGGGACAGGGCCTACAATGAGCAGTTCTTC. It codes for CASSDHGDRAYNEQFF.

The V and J genes are TRBV28 and TRBJ2-7, with 8 bases lining up with TRBD1. Per germline, CDR1 MDHEN and CDR2 SYDVKM. V shed 4 bases, J shed 5 bases, and the junction held 7 bases outside the gene matches. This CDR3 has 14 residues. CDR3 bases: TGTGCCAGCAGTTCACCGGGACAGGAGAACGAGCAGTACTTC. It yields the protein CASSSPGQENEQYF. The full variable domain, rest sourced from reference TRBV28 and TRBJ2-7, is DVKVTQSSRYLVKRTGEKVFLECVQDMDHENMFWYRQDPGLGLRLIYFSYDVKMKEKGDIPEGYSVSREKKERFSLILESASTNQTSMYLCASSSPGQENEQYFGPGTRLTVT.

The J gene is TRBJ2-5, the V gene TRBV2, with TRBD2 matching over 10 bases. Germline V CDR1 and CDR2: SNHLY, FYNNEI. The CDR3 has 16 residues. Germline trimming cut 4 bases from V and 5 bases from J; bases unmatched to any gene: 10. DNA of the CDR3: TGTGCCAGCAGTGCTTCGCTAGCGGGAGTCGGGGAGACCCAGTACTTC. It codes for CASSASLAGVGETQYF.

CDR3 coding DNA: TGTGCCAGTAGTCCATCAGGGGGTAAGGAGACCCAGTACTTC. It translates to CASSPSGGKETQYF. The chain has TRBV19 and TRBJ2-5, with 7 bases matching TRBD1. With V trimmed by 5 bases and J by 5 bases, 8 bases remained unmatched. The CDR3 length is 14 residues. Germline values: CDR1 LNHDA, CDR2 SQIVND (reference sequence). Looking up the rest from reference TRBV19 and TRBJ2-5 gives the full variable domain: DGGITQSPKYLFRKEGQNVTLSCEQNLNHDAMYWYRQDPGQGLRLIYYSQIVNDFQKGDIAEGYSVSREKKESFPLTVTSAQKNPTAFYLCASSPSGGKETQYFGPGTRLLVL.

This chain connects TRBV5-4 to TRBJ2-2, with D unresolved. CDR1 and CDR2 from the germline V gene are SGHNT and YYREEE (reference sequence). The CDR3 length is 14 residues. The ends were cut back, 0 bases at V and 1 base at J, with 4 bases in the middle. In nucleotides, the CDR3 is TGTGCCAGCAGCTTGGAGGGGAACACCGGGGAGCTGTTTTTT. Protein: CASSLEGNTGELFF.

Ten or more counts support this clone. This chain uses TRBV2 with TRBJ2-7; tentatively, D is TRBD1 (5 bases). The CDR3 sequence is 14 residues long. Germline values: CDR1 SNHLY, CDR2 FYNNEI. Trimming pared 6 bases from V and 2 bases from J, leaving 14 bases between. CDR3 nucleotides: TGTGCCAGCAGCGCCCAGGGTCCCCCCTACGAGCAGTACTTC. This gives the protein CASSAQGPPYEQYF.

This clone was seen a handful of times. This clone may be a read error of a much larger clone one base away. This chain joins TRBV14 and TRBJ2-7; D remains ambiguous. CDR3 size: 11 residues. The V and J ends lost 6 bases and 1 base respectively, with 4 bases between them. The germline V gene has CDR1 SGHDN and CDR2 FVKESK. CDR3 amino acids: CASSYSYEQYF. The CDR3 DNA reads as TGTGCCAGCAGTTATTCCTACGAGCAGTACTTC.

The chain has TRBV6-5 and TRBJ2-5; the match to TRBD2 covers 12 bases. This CDR3 contains 15 residues. In germline, CDR1 is MNHEY, CDR2 SVGAGI. J was trimmed by 5 bases and V by 6 bases; bases with no gene match: 7. CDR3 sequence (DNA): TGTGCCAGCAGAAAAACTAGCGGGAGGAGGGAGACCCAGTACTTC. It is translated as CASRKTSGRRETQYF.

V gene TRBV5-4 combines with J gene TRBJ2-1; weak D call: TRBD2 (5 bases). V lost 0 bases, J lost 3 bases, and 10 bases lay in between. The CDR3 extends over 15 amino acids. Germline V gene data show CDR1 as SGHNT and CDR2 as YYREEE (reference sequence). CDR3 sequence: CASSLVSGGYNEQFF. CDR3 coding DNA: TGTGCCAGCAGCTTGGTCAGCGGTGGCTACAATGAGCAGTTCTTC.

The table lists this clone with many counts. CDR3 bases: TGCGCCAGCAGATCAACGACTAGCCAGGATACGCAGTATTTT. It specifies CASRSTTSQDTQYF. This chain uses TRBV5-1 with TRBJ2-3; 7 positions agree with TRBD2. V lost 5 bases, J lost 6 bases, and 9 bases stayed unmatched. Germline CDR1 reads SGHRS; CDR2 reads YFSETQ. The CDR3 length is 14 residues.

V and J are TRBV23-1 and TRBJ2-4, with no clear D. TRBV23-1 is an open reading frame, and its role is uncertain. Trimming cost V 5 bases and J 7 bases, with 12 bases left between them. The CDR3 has 13 residues. The CDR3 nucleotides read TGCGCCAGCAGTACCGAGCTCCAGAACATTCAGTACTTC. Its translation is CASSTELQNIQYF.

This clone was observed a single time. The chain uses TRBV5-5 and TRBJ2-7; weak D call: TRBD2 (5 bases). Trimming took off 4 bases at V and 6 bases at J, with 17 bases between the two ends. From germline, CDR1 is SGHKS and CDR2 YYEKEE (reference sequence). The CDR3 spans 14 residues. The CDR3 DNA reads as TGTGCCAGCAGCCCGAGTGGAGGAGTGCCCGAGCAGTACTTC. Its translation is CASSPSGGVPEQYF.

This sequence joins TRBV11-3 and TRBJ1-1, with a weak D call TRBD1 (5 bases). The V gene lost 5 bases and the J gene lost 1 base, with 11 bases spanning the gap. Germline V lookup: CDR1 SGHNT, CDR2 YENEEA. There are 14 residues in the CDR3. CDR3 nucleotide sequence: TGTGCCAGCAGCCGGGACGGGAGGAACACTGAAGCTTTCTTT. Translating it yields CASSRDGRNTEAFF.

The chain carries TRBV28 and TRBJ2-3; D not certain. V was cut by 6 bases and J by 2 bases, with 12 bases left in between. Germline CDR1 is MDHEN and CDR2 is SYDVKM. This CDR3 has 14 residues. CDR3 bases: TGTGCCAGCAGCCCCAGGCTTAACACAGATACGCAGTATTTT. It specifies CASSPRLNTDTQYF.

The chain is built from TRBV7-2 and TRBJ2-1, with D perhaps matching TRBD2 (5 bases). This CDR3 has 16 amino acids. V gave up 5 bases and J gave up 8 bases, with 22 bases separating them. The germline CDR1 and CDR2 sequences are SGHTA and FQGNSA. CDR3 DNA sequence: TGTGCCAGCAGCCCTAGCCTTGATGCCCTAATGGATGAGCAGTTCTTC. Translated, it gives CASSPSLDALMDEQFF.

Comment on this clone: Sequence at one end of the junction differs from germline and may be a read error. V gene TRBV5-1 combines with J gene TRBJ2-6, with 8 positions matching TRBD2. Germline CDR1 and CDR2: SGHRS and YFSETQ. This CDR3 has 18 amino acids. The CDR3 bases are TGCGCCAGCAGAGAGAACCCAGCGGGGGTCTCTGGGGCCAACGTCCTGATTTTC. Its translation: CASRENPAGVSGANVLIF.

The J gene is TRBJ2-1, the V gene TRBV7-2, with TRBD2 matching 7 bases. The CDR3 totals 16 residues. CDR1 and CDR2 from the germline V gene are SGHTA and FQGNSA. Losses at the gene ends were 5 bases for V and 0 bases for J; bases not matched to a gene: 7. The CDR3 DNA is TGTGCCAGCAGCCGAATAGCGGGCCTCTCCTACAATGAGCAGTTCTTC. Protein product: CASSRIAGLSYNEQFF. The full variable domain, completed using reference TRBV7-2 and TRBJ2-1, is GAGVSQSPSNKVTEKGKDVELRCDPISGHTALYWYRQSLGQGLEFLIYFQGNSAPDKSGLPSDRFSAERTGGSVSTLTIQRTQQEDSAVYLCASSRIAGLSYNEQFFGPGTRLTVL.

This chain joins TRBV28 and TRBJ2-7; 11 bases match TRBD2. The CDR3 has 13 residues. The germline CDR1 and CDR2 sequences are MDHEN and SYDVKM. V was pared by 3 bases and J by 6 bases, with 1 base of the junction left unmatched. The DNA for the CDR3 is TGTGCCAGCAGTTTTAGCGGGAGGGGCGAGCAGTACTTC. Its protein product is CASSFSGRGEQYF.

The rearrangement links TRBV6-6 to TRBJ1-3; D may be TRBD1 (6 bases). CDR1 and CDR2 (germline): MNHNY, SVGAGI (reference sequence). The CDR3 length is 15 residues. The V and J ends lost 2 bases and 2 bases respectively, with 10 bases between them. The CDR3 nucleotides read TGTGCCAGCAGTTACGGGGGCCTGACTGGAAACACCATATATTTT. Translated, it gives CASSYGGLTGNTIYF.